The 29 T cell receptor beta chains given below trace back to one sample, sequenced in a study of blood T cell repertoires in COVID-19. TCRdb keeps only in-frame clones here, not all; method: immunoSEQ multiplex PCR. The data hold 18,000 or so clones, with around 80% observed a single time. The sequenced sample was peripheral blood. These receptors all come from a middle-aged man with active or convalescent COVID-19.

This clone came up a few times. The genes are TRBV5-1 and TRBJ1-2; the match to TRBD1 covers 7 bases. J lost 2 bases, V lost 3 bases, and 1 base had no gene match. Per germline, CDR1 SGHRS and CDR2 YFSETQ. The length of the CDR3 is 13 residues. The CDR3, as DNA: TGCGCCAGCAGCTCGACAGGGAACTATGGCTACACCTTC. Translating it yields CASSSTGNYGYTF.

Written as DNA, the CDR3 is TGTGCCATCAGTGATCCAGGGGAAACTTACTATGGCTACACCTTC. It is translated as CAISDPGETYYGYTF. The gene calls are TRBV10-3 and TRBJ1-2, with D possibly being TRBD1 (6 bases). This CDR3 is built from 15 residues. Between the trimmed V and J ends, which lost 3 bases and 3 bases, there was a span of 14 bases. Per germline, CDR1 ENHRY and CDR2 SYGVKD.

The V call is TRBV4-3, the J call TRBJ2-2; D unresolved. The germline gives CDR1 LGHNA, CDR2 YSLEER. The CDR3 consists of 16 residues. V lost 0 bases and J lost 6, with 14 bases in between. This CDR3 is CASSQDVPRKAGELFF. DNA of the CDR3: TGCGCCAGCAGCCAAGATGTCCCCAGGAAGGCCGGGGAGCTGTTTTTT.

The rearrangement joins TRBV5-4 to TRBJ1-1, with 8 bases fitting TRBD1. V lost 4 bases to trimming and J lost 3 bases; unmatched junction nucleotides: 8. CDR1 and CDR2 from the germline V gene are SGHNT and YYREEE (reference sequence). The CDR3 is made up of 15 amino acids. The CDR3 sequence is CASSDPTGADTEAFF. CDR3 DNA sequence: TGTGCCAGCAGCGATCCGACAGGGGCCGACACTGAAGCTTTCTTT.

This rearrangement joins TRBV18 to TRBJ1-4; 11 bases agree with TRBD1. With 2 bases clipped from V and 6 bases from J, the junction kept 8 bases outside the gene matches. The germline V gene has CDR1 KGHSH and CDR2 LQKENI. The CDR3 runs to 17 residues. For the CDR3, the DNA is TGTGCCAGCTCACCAATTGGACAGGGGGCATTGGATGAAAAACTGTTTTTT. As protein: CASSPIGQGALDEKLFF.

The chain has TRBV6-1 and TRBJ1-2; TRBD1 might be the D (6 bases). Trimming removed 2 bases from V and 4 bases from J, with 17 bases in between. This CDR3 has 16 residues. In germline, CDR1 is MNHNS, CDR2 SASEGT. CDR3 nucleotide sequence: TGTGCCAGCAGTGAATTAGGGGGGAGGGAAGGCTATGGCTACACCTTC. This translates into CASSELGGREGYGYTF.

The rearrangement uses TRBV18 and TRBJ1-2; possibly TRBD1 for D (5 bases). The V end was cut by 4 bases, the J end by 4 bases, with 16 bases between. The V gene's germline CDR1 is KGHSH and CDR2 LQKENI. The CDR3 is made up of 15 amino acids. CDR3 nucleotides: TGTGCCAGCTCACTTTCCCGGGACTTTTTCTATGGCTACACCTTC. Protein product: CASSLSRDFFYGYTF.

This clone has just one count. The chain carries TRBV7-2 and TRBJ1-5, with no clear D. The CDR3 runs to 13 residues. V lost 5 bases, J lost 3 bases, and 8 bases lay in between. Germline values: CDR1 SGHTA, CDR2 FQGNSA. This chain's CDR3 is CASSLGPNQPQHF. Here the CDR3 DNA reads TGTGCCAGCAGCCTAGGGCCCAATCAGCCCCAGCATTTT.

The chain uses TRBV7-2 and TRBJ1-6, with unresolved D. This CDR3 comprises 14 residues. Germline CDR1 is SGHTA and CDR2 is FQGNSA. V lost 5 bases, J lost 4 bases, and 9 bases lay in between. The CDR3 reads CASSIRDYNSPLHF. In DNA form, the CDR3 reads TGTGCCAGCAGCATCCGGGATTATAATTCACCCCTCCACTTT.

CDR3 amino acids: CASSFRGRNTEAFF. CDR3 nucleotides: TGTGCCAGCAGTTTCAGGGGCCGCAACACTGAAGCTTTCTTT. V gene TRBV27 combines with J gene TRBJ1-1, with D perhaps TRBD1 (6 bases). Germline V gene lookup returns CDR1 MNHEY and CDR2 SMNVEV (reference sequence). V dropped 3 bases and J dropped 2 bases, with 10 bases sitting between them. The CDR3 has 14 residues.

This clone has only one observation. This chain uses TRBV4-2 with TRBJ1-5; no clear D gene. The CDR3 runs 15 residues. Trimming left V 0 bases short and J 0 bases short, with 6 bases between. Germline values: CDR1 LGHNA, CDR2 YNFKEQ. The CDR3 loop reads CASSQDSYSNQPQHF. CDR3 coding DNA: TGTGCCAGCAGCCAAGATTCTTATAGCAATCAGCCCCAGCATTTT.

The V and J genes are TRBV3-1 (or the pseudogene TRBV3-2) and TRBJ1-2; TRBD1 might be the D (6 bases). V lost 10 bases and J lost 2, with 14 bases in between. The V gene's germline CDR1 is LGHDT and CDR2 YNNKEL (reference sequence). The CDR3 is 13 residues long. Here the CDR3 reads CATSRTGNYGYTF. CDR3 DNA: TGTGCCACTTCACGTACAGGGAACTATGGCTACACCTTC.

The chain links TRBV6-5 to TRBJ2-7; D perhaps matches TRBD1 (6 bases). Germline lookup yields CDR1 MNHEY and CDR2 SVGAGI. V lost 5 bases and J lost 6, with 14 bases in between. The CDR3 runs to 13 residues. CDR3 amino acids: CASSHRVGGEQYF. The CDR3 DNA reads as TGTGCCAGCAGTCACAGGGTGGGCGGCGAGCAGTACTTC.

This chain's CDR3 is CAISEGTKGSKYGYTF. The CDR3 DNA follows: TGTGCCATCAGTGAAGGGACAAAAGGGAGTAAATATGGCTACACCTTC. The chain recombines TRBV10-3 with TRBJ1-2; a weak D match, TRBD1 (6 bases). Trimming took 3 bases from V and 5 from J, leaving 19 bases between them. Germline V lookup: CDR1 ENHRY, CDR2 SYGVKD. This CDR3 has 16 amino acids.

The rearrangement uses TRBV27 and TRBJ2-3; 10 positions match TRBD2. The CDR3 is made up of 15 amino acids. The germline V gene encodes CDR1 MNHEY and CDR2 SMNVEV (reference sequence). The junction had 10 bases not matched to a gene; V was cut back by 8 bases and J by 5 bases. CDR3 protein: CASLPSGGGRDTQYF. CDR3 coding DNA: TGTGCCAGCTTACCCAGCGGGGGGGGCCGAGATACGCAGTATTTT.

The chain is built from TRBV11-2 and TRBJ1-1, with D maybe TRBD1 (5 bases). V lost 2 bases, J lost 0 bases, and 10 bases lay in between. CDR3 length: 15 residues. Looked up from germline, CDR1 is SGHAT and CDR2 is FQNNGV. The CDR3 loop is CASSLTRTLNTEAFF. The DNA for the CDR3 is TGTGCCAGCAGCTTAACGAGGACACTGAACACTGAAGCTTTCTTT.

CDR3: CSASLGGNTLYEQYF. The DNA of the CDR3 is TGCAGTGCTAGTCTCGGGGGTAATACCCTCTACGAGCAGTACTTC. The rearrangement links TRBV20-1 to TRBJ2-7, with D maybe TRBD2 (6 bases). Per germline, CDR1 DFQATT and CDR2 SNEGSKA (reference sequence). CDR3 length: 15 residues. Between the trimmed V and J ends, which lost 3 bases and 3 bases, there was a span of 18 bases.

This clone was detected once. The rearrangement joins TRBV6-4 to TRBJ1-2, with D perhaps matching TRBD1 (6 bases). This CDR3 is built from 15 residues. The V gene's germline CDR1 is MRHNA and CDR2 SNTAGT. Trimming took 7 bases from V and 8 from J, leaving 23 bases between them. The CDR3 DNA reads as TGTGCCAGCAACCCCCGCGCAGGGGTCCGGGGAGGCTACACCTTC. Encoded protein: CASNPRAGVRGGYTF.

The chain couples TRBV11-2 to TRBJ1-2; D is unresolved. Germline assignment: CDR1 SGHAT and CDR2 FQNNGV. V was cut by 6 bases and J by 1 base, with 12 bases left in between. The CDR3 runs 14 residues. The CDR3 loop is CASSLSGFNYGYTF. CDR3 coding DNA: TGTGCCAGCAGTTTGTCGGGATTTAACTATGGCTACACCTTC.

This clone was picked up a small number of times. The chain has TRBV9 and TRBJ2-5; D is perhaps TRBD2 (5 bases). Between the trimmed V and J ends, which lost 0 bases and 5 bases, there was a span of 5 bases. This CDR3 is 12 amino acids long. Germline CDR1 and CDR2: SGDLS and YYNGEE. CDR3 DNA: TGTGCCAGCAGCGTAGGAGGGGAGACCCAGTACTTC. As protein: CASSVGGETQYF.

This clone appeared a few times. CDR3 sequence reads: CASSATGGGWSGYTF. In DNA, the CDR3 is TGTGCCAGCAGCGCCACAGGGGGGGGATGGTCTGGCTACACCTTC. The V and J genes are TRBV9 and TRBJ1-2; 8 nucleotides line up with TRBD1. This CDR3 has 15 residues. Germline-derived CDR1 and CDR2 are SGDLS and YYNGEE. The J segment lost 7 bases and the V segment lost 3 bases, leaving 11 bases of the junction unmatched. Full variable domain (outside the CDR3, taken from reference TRBV9 and TRBJ1-2): DSGVTQTPKHLITATGQRVTLRCSPRSGDLSVYWYQQSLDQGLQFLIQYYNGEERAKGNILERFSAQQFPDLHSELNLSSLELGDSALYFCASSATGGGWSGYTFGSGTRLTVV.

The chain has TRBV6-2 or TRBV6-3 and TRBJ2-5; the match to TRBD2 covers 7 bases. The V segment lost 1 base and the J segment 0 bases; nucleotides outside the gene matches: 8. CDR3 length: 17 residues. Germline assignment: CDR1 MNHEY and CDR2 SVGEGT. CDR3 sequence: CASSYLYGGGDQETQYF. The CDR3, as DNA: TGTGCCAGCAGTTACTTGTATGGCGGGGGAGACCAAGAGACCCAGTACTTC.

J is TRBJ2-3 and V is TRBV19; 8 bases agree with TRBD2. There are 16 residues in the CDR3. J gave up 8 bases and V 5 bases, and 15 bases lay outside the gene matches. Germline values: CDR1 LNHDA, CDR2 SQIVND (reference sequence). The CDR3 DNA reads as TGTGCCAGTAGTTCCGGGGAGCGGGGGCCTAGGAGTACGCAGTATTTT. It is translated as CASSSGERGPRSTQYF.

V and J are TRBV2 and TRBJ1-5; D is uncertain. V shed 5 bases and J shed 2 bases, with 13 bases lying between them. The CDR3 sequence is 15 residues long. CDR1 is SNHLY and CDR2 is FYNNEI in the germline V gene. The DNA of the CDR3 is TGTGCCAGCAGTCCTACCCCTCCCGGCAATCAGCCCCAGCATTTT. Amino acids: CASSPTPPGNQPQHF.

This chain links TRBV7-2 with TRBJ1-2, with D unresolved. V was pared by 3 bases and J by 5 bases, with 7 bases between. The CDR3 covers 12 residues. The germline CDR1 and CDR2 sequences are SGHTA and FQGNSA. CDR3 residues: CASSFEGYGYTF. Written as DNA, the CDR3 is TGTGCCAGCAGCTTTGAGGGTTATGGCTACACCTTC.

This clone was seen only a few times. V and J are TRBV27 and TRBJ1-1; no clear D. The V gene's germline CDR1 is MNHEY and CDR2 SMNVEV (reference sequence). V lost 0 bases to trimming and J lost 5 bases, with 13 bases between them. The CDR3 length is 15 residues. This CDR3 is CASSLSDPRETEAFF. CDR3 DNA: TGTGCCAGCAGTTTATCTGACCCGAGGGAGACTGAAGCTTTCTTT.

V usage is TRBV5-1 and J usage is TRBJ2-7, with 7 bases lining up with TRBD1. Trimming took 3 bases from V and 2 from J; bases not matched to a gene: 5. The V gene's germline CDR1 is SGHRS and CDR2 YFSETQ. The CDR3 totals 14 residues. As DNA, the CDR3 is TGCGCCAGCAGCTGGAGACAGGGCACCTACGAGCAGTACTTC. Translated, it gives CASSWRQGTYEQYF.

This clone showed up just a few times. Here the CDR3 DNA reads TGTGCCAGCAGCGCCCCGGGACTGGACTTCTCTGGGGCCAACGTCCTGACTTTC. This gives the protein CASSAPGLDFSGANVLTF. The chain couples TRBV7-8 to TRBJ2-6, with D possibly TRBD2 on 6 matching bases. CDR3 length: 18 residues. Trimming took off 5 bases at V and 0 bases at J, with 17 bases between the two ends. Per germline, CDR1 SGHVS and CDR2 FQNEAQ.

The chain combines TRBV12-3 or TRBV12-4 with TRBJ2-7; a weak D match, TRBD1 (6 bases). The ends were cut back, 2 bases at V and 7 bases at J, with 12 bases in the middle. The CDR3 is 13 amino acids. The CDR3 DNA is TGTGCCAGCAGTTTACAGGGGACGAAGGAGCAGTACTTC. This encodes CASSLQGTKEQYF.